This T cell receptor (beta chain) was identified during a study of control samples from healthy donors and cancer patients. The CDR3 is 15 amino acids. Germline loops: CDR1 MNHNY, CDR2 SVGAGI (reference sequence). V lost 6 bases to trimming and J lost 4 bases, with 19 bases between them. The protocol was immunoSEQ multiplex PCR, while the TCRdb copy is restricted to in-frame clones and leaves out a portion. The data hold 130,000 to 150,000 clones, with approximately 92% observed a single time. The TCR was taken from a man aged 25-45 years in good health. V is TRBV6-6 and J is TRBJ2-7; a possible D gene is TRBD1 (5 bases). Sequenced: blood. In DNA, the CDR3 is TGTGCCAGCAGAGCACCGACAGCGACTCCATACGAGCAGTACTTC. This gives the protein CASRAPTATPYEQYF.